One and the same sample provided the 9 T cell receptor beta chains below, sequenced in a study of T cell clonotyping in hematopoietic cell transplantation. The table came from immunoSEQ multiplex PCR; TCRdb's copy has only in-frame clones and leaves some out. The repertoire holds 69,000 or so clones, with over 90% as singletons. The sample taken for sequencing was peripheral blood mononuclear cells. These receptors all come from a man aged 50-59 years in good health. Some clones in this sample may be carry-over from other donors' samples.

The chain has TRBV11-1 and TRBJ1-1, with 8 bases lining up with TRBD1. V lost 3 bases, J lost 6 bases, and 6 bases stayed unmatched. Germline V CDR1 and CDR2: SGHAT, FQDESV (reference sequence). This CDR3 has 14 amino acids. The CDR3 nucleotides are TGTGCCAGCAGCTTTGGACAGGGCCAATCTGAAGCTTTCTTT. Protein product: CASSFGQGQSEAFF.

The rearrangement joins TRBV6-6 to TRBJ1-1; TRBD1 matches at 8 bases. The CDR3 spans 15 residues. Per germline, CDR1 MNHNY and CDR2 SVGAGI (reference sequence). Trimming cost V 6 bases and J 1 base; bases outside gene matches: 7. CDR3 DNA sequence: TGTGCCAGCAGCAACAAACAGGGGGAGAACACTGAAGCTTTCTTT. Protein product: CASSNKQGENTEAFF.

V usage is TRBV25-1 and J usage is TRBJ1-2, with no clear D. The CDR3 consists of 13 residues. V gave up 2 bases and J gave up 5 bases, with 9 bases separating them. CDR1 MGHDK and CDR2 SYGVNS come from the germline V gene. The CDR3, as DNA: TGTGCCAGCAGTGAAGTACTAGAATATGGCTACACCTTC. It is translated as CASSEVLEYGYTF.

The CDR3 nucleotides read TGCGCCAGCAGCCGGGACAGCACCTACGAGCAGTACTTC. It encodes CASSRDSTYEQYF. The chain links TRBV5-1 to TRBJ2-7, with 7 positions matching TRBD1. The CDR3 has 13 residues. V shed 4 bases, J shed 2 bases, and the junction held 3 bases outside the gene matches. CDR1 SGHRS and CDR2 YFSETQ come from the germline V gene.

This sequence joins TRBV6-6 and TRBJ2-7, with a possible D match to TRBD2 (6 bases). There are 15 residues in the CDR3. The germline gives CDR1 MNHNY, CDR2 SVGAGI (reference sequence). Trimming stripped 0 bases from V and 7 bases from J, with 16 bases between. The CDR3 loop reads CASSYSAQGGGEQYF. Here the CDR3 DNA reads TGTGCCAGCAGTTACTCGGCGCAGGGAGGAGGAGAGCAGTACTTC.

The chain recombines TRBV19 with TRBJ2-2, with 11 bases fitting TRBD1. The CDR3 consists of 13 residues. CDR1 and CDR2 (germline): LNHDA, SQIVND (reference sequence). Trimming cost V 7 bases and J 6 bases; bases outside gene matches: 1. The chain's CDR3 is CASKGQGAGELFF. CDR3 in DNA: TGTGCCAGTAAGGGACAGGGGGCCGGGGAGCTGTTTTTT. Filled out from reference TRBV19 and TRBJ2-2, the complete variable domain reads DGGITQSPKYLFRKEGQNVTLSCEQNLNHDAMYWYRQDPGQGLRLIYYSQIVNDFQKGDIAEGYSVSREKKESFPLTVTSAQKNPTAFYLCASKGQGAGELFFGEGSRLTVL.

This rearrangement joins TRBV7-3 to TRBJ2-7, with D perhaps TRBD1 or TRBD2 (5 bases each). Germline-derived CDR1 and CDR2 are SGHTA and FQGTGA. The V end lost 8 bases, the J end lost 2 bases, and 10 bases lay between the germline ends. This CDR3 has 12 amino acids. The CDR3 coding sequence is TGTGCCAGCCGATGGGGGACCTACGAGCAGTACTTC. Its translation: CASRWGTYEQYF.

The chain has TRBV29-1 and TRBJ2-7; TRBD2 agrees at 9 bases. The V and J ends lost 6 bases and 6 bases, in that order; junction bases with no gene match: 9. Germline CDR1 and CDR2: SQVTM and ANQGSEA. This CDR3 is 13 amino acids long. CDR3 residues: CSVVSGRSVEQYF. The CDR3, as DNA: TGCAGCGTCGTCAGCGGGAGGTCGGTCGAGCAGTACTTC.

This chain connects TRBV7-2 to TRBJ2-5; 9 bases fit TRBD1. Trimming at V came to 1 base and at J to 5 bases, leaving 5 bases not matched to a gene. Looked up from germline, CDR1 is SGHTA and CDR2 is FQGNSA. This CDR3 region has 15 residues. CDR3 loop: CASSLVSDRGETQYF. As DNA, the CDR3 is TGTGCCAGCAGCTTAGTGAGCGACAGGGGGGAGACCCAGTACTTC.